These 27 T cell receptor beta chains share one sample of origin, sequenced in a study of blood T cell repertoires in COVID-19. The repertoire was sequenced with immunoSEQ multiplex PCR; TCRdb's copy has only in-frame clones and lacks some. Here the sample spans under 300,000 clones, about four fifths being singletons. The sample consisted of peripheral blood. Every receptor here comes from a woman between 18 and 30 years old with acute or convalescent COVID-19.

The chain carries TRBV18 and TRBJ1-2; D may be TRBD1 (6 bases). Trimming shortened V by 8 bases and J by 2 bases, and 15 bases separated the two germline ends. Germline V gene sequence: CDR1 KGHSH, CDR2 LQKENI. The CDR3 loop spans 14 amino acids. CDR3 protein: CASQGDRSNYGYTF. The CDR3 DNA reads as TGTGCCAGCCAGGGCGACAGGTCAAACTATGGCTACACCTTC.

This clone has a single count. The chain is built from TRBV7-9 and TRBJ2-7; 7 nucleotides align to TRBD1. Germline CDR1 reads SEHNR; CDR2 reads FQNEAQ (reference sequence). Germline trimming cut 5 bases from V and 3 bases from J; bases unmatched to any gene: 4. CDR3 length: 13 residues. CDR3 residues: CASSQDRNYEQYF. The CDR3 region has the DNA TGTGCCAGCAGCCAGGACAGGAACTACGAGCAGTACTTC.

The chain is built from TRBV10-3 and TRBJ1-1; D is unclear. This CDR3 spans 14 amino acids. Germline V gene lookup returns CDR1 ENHRY and CDR2 SYGVKD. Trimming took 4 bases from V and 1 from J, leaving 10 bases between them. The CDR3 is CAISAAGSNTEAFF. The CDR3 coding sequence is TGTGCCATCAGTGCGGCAGGATCGAACACTGAAGCTTTCTTT.

The V and J genes are TRBV18 and TRBJ2-1, with D perhaps TRBD2 (5 bases). CDR3 length equals 16 residues. Germline CDR1 is KGHSH and CDR2 is LQKENI. Between the trimmed V and J ends, which lost 3 bases and 3 bases, there was a span of 15 bases. As DNA, the CDR3 is TGTGCCAGCTCACCTATGAGTCGGGAAGGCTACAATGAGCAGTTCTTC. Translated: CASSPMSREGYNEQFF.

The chain recombines TRBV11-2 with TRBJ2-5, with 8 bases identical to TRBD2. In germline, CDR1 is SGHAT, CDR2 FQNNGV. V gave up 1 base and J gave up 4 bases; unmatched junction bases: 11. The CDR3 runs to 17 residues. Here the CDR3 DNA reads TGTGCCAGCAGCTTAGTGGGTAGCGGGGACTTCCGAGAGACCCAGTACTTC. This gives the protein CASSLVGSGDFRETQYF. Full variable domain (outside the CDR3, taken from reference TRBV11-2 and TRBJ2-5): EAGVAQSPRYKIIEKRQSVAFWCNPISGHATLYWYQQILGQGPKLLIQFQNNGVVDDSQLPKDRFSAERLKGVDSTLKIQPAKLEDSAVYLCASSLVGSGDFRETQYFGPGTRLLVL.

The CDR3 coding sequence is TGTGCCACCAGCAGAGGCGGGGGGACAGGGAATGGCTACACCTTC. Its translation is CATSRGGGTGNGYTF. This rearrangement joins TRBV15 to TRBJ1-2, with 9 bases fitting TRBD1. CDR3 size: 15 residues. V was pared by 1 base and J by 6 bases, with 6 bases of the junction left unmatched. Looked up from germline, CDR1 is LNHNV and CDR2 is YYDKDF (reference sequence).

This clone was recorded only once. The chain couples TRBV24-1 to TRBJ2-1; D call uncertain. V was shortened by 3 bases and J by 6 bases, with 5 bases between the two germline ends. Germline CDR1 is KGHDR and CDR2 is SFDVKD. The CDR3 is 12 amino acids. CDR3: CATSDPFNEQFF. The CDR3 nucleotides read TGTGCCACCAGTGATCCTTTCAATGAGCAGTTCTTC.

The V gene is TRBV6-5, the J gene TRBJ1-4; possibly TRBD1 for D (5 bases). Looked up from germline, CDR1 is MNHEY and CDR2 is SVGAGI. This CDR3 is 15 amino acids long. Deletions cut 6 bases from V and 4 bases from J, with 15 bases between. The CDR3 DNA is TGTGCCAGCAGCCGACGCCAGGGAATTAATGAAAAACTGTTTTTT. Amino acid sequence: CASSRRQGINEKLFF.

The rearrangement joins TRBV27 to TRBJ1-1, with a tentative D call TRBD1 (6 bases). Germline V gene lookup returns CDR1 MNHEY and CDR2 SMNVEV (reference sequence). The CDR3 loop spans 16 amino acids. V was clipped by 6 bases and J by 3 bases, with 20 bases between them. CDR3 DNA: TGTGCCAGCAGCCCAGGGTCGCGGGGGCAGGACACTGAAGCTTTCTTT. This codes for CASSPGSRGQDTEAFF.

The DNA of the CDR3 is TGTGCCAGCAGCTGGACGGCCGGGACAGGGGGCCCGACAGATACGCAGTATTTT. Amino acids: CASSWTAGTGGPTDTQYF. This chain uses TRBV5-6 with TRBJ2-3; 12 bases are a match to TRBD1. Per the germline V gene, CDR1 is SGHDT and CDR2 is YYEEEE. The CDR3 runs to 18 residues. V lost 3 bases, J lost 3 bases, and 11 bases stayed unmatched.

The chain is built from TRBV28 and TRBJ1-1; D is perhaps TRBD1 (5 bases). The CDR3 contains 15 residues. The germline V gene encodes CDR1 MDHEN and CDR2 SYDVKM. V lost 2 bases, J lost 1 base, and 11 bases lay in between. CDR3 sequence reads: CASSLGGAGNTEAFF. CDR3 DNA sequence: TGTGCCAGCAGTTTAGGAGGGGCCGGGAACACTGAAGCTTTCTTT.

J is TRBJ2-3 and V is TRBV10-3, with D hard to call. The CDR3 is made up of 14 amino acids. Looked up from germline, CDR1 is ENHRY and CDR2 is SYGVKD. Trimming shortened V by 0 bases and J by 4 bases, and 8 bases separated the two germline ends. CDR3 nucleotide sequence: TGTGCCATCAGTGAGTCCGCCTCGGCAGATACGCAGTATTTT. Its translation is CAISESASADTQYF.

The rearrangement uses TRBV3-1 (or the pseudogene TRBV3-2) and TRBJ1-2; no definite D call. Germline values: CDR1 LGHDT, CDR2 YNNKEL (reference sequence). The CDR3 is made up of 15 amino acids. V shed 4 bases and J shed 4 bases, with 16 bases lying between them. This chain's CDR3 is CASSPRGGFVYGYTF. Here the CDR3 DNA reads TGTGCCAGCAGCCCACGGGGAGGATTTGTCTATGGCTACACCTTC.

The V gene is TRBV7-9, the J gene TRBJ2-1; 12 positions agree with TRBD2. The J segment lost 4 bases and the V segment lost 5 bases, leaving 6 bases of the junction unmatched. Germline V gives CDR1 SEHNR, CDR2 FQNEAQ (reference sequence). CDR3 length: 16 amino acids. In nucleotides, the CDR3 is TGTGCCAGCAGCGCATGGACTAGCGGGAAGTACAATGAGCAGTTCTTC. The encoded protein is CASSAWTSGKYNEQFF. The full variable domain, rest sourced from reference TRBV7-9 and TRBJ2-1, is DTGVSQNPRHKITKRGQNVTFRCDPISEHNRLYWYRQTLGQGPEFLTYFQNEAQLEKSRLLSDRFSAERPKGSFSTLEIQRTEQGDSAMYLCASSAWTSGKYNEQFFGPGTRLTVL.

The rearrangement joins TRBV27 to TRBJ2-5; maybe TRBD2 (7 bases). The germline V and J ends were trimmed by 2 bases and 2 bases, with 12 bases remaining between them. The CDR3 has 15 amino acids. CDR1 is MNHEY, CDR2 SMNVEV, per germline (reference sequence). This CDR3 is CASSLIGGQQETQYF. The DNA for the CDR3 is TGTGCCAGCAGTTTAATCGGGGGGCAACAAGAGACCCAGTACTTC.

This chain connects TRBV12-3 or TRBV12-4 to TRBJ1-2; 7 bases agree with TRBD1. This CDR3 contains 13 residues. J was trimmed by 3 bases and V by 5 bases; bases with no gene match: 3. The CDR3 protein is CASSPQGDYGYTF. CDR3 coding DNA: TGTGCCAGCAGTCCCCAGGGGGACTATGGCTACACCTTC.

This clone was picked up one time. This rearrangement joins TRBV30 to TRBJ2-7; perhaps TRBD2 as D (5 bases). This CDR3 has 11 residues. Germline CDR1 GTSNPN, CDR2 SVGIG (reference sequence). The CDR3 nucleotides read TGTGGGGCGCGGGCTTCCTACGAGCAGTACTTC. Residues: CGARASYEQYF.

V and J are TRBV30 and TRBJ2-5; 9 nucleotides agree with TRBD1. Germline CDR1 GTSNPN, CDR2 SVGIG (reference sequence). Losses at the gene ends were 5 bases for V and 1 base for J; bases not matched to a gene: 8. The CDR3 has 15 amino acids. CDR3: CAWGHGTGPQETQYF. The CDR3 coding sequence is TGTGCCTGGGGACATGGGACAGGGCCCCAAGAGACCCAGTACTTC.

The chain uses TRBV29-1 and TRBJ1-1, with D perhaps TRBD1 (6 bases). CDR1 and CDR2 (germline): SQVTM, ANQGSEA. Trimming removed 2 bases from V and 3 bases from J, with 10 bases in between. CDR3 length: 13 amino acids. The CDR3 loop is CSVETNRDTEAFF. CDR3 DNA: TGCAGCGTTGAAACCAACAGGGACACTGAAGCTTTCTTT.

The rearrangement uses TRBV20-1 and TRBJ2-7; the match to TRBD1 covers 8 bases. The J segment lost 4 bases and the V segment lost 3 bases, leaving 5 bases of the junction unmatched. Germline CDR1 reads DFQATT; CDR2 reads SNEGSKA (reference sequence). The CDR3 has 13 amino acids. The DNA of the CDR3 is TGCAGTGCTAGTAAGCAGGGGGCTTACGAGCAGTACTTC. It is translated as CSASKQGAYEQYF.

This clone was detected only once. This chain connects TRBV30 to TRBJ1-2; maybe TRBD1 (5 bases). Trimming shortened V by 2 bases and J by 0 bases, and 13 bases separated the two germline ends. The CDR3 covers 15 residues. Germline values: CDR1 GTSNPN, CDR2 SVGIG (reference sequence). CDR3 DNA: TGTGCCTGGAGTTGGGGTAGGGGCGCTAACTATGGCTACACCTTC. Its translation: CAWSWGRGANYGYTF. Complete variable domain (other parts from reference TRBV30 and TRBJ1-2): SQTIHQWPATLVQPVGSPLSLECTVEGTSNPNLYWYRQAAGRGLQLLFYSVGIGQISSEVPQNLSASRPQDRQFILSSKKLLLSDSGFYLCAWSWGRGANYGYTFGSGTRLTVV.

This clone appeared a single time. The V call is TRBV18, the J call TRBJ1-4, with 12 bases aligning to TRBD1. This CDR3 comprises 17 residues. V was clipped by 4 bases and J by 4 bases; unmatched bases: 7. CDR1 KGHSH and CDR2 LQKENI come from the germline V gene. The CDR3 spells CASSQMGQGAVNEKLFF. In DNA, the CDR3 is TGTGCCAGCTCACAAATGGGACAGGGGGCTGTTAATGAAAAACTGTTTTTT.

This clone has just one count. The genes are TRBV13 and TRBJ1-2; 7 nucleotides line up with TRBD1. Germline values: CDR1 PRHDT, CDR2 FYEKMQ (reference sequence). The CDR3 contains 16 residues. V lost 4 bases and J lost 1; bases outside the gene matches: 9. The CDR3 reads CASSYAGGLHNYGYTF. The DNA of the CDR3 is TGTGCCAGCAGCTACGCAGGGGGGTTACATAACTATGGCTACACCTTC.

J is TRBJ1-2 and V is TRBV25-1; D perhaps matches TRBD1 (6 bases). Trimming pared 1 base from V and 8 bases from J, leaving 20 bases between. Germline CDR1 is MGHDK and CDR2 is SYGVNS. The CDR3 consists of 16 residues. CDR3 DNA: TGTGCCAGCAGTGAATGGAGAGGACAGCACCTCTCCGGCTACACCTTC. This encodes CASSEWRGQHLSGYTF.

This chain connects TRBV9 to TRBJ2-3; D is perhaps TRBD2 (5 bases). V gave up 3 bases and J gave up 6 bases, with 23 bases separating them. Per germline, CDR1 SGDLS and CDR2 YYNGEE. This CDR3 spans 17 amino acids. CDR3 residues: CASSDAAVGGASDTQYF. The CDR3 region has the DNA TGTGCCAGCAGCGACGCGGCTGTCGGAGGCGCATCGGATACGCAGTATTTT.

The chain employs TRBV9 and TRBJ2-1; 13 nucleotides align to TRBD2. The CDR3 covers 18 residues. After removal of 1 base from V and 5 bases from J, the junction contained 9 bases not matched to a gene. Germline V lookup: CDR1 SGDLS, CDR2 YYNGEE. The CDR3 DNA is TGTGCCAGCAGCGTAAAACTGGGGGGGACTAGCGGGAACAATGAGCAGTTCTTC. This encodes CASSVKLGGTSGNNEQFF.

The rearrangement joins TRBV10-2 to TRBJ2-2, with TRBD2 matching 9 bases. The CDR3 extends over 16 amino acids. The germline V gene encodes CDR1 WSHSY and CDR2 SAAADI. J lost 2 bases, V lost 1 base, and 2 bases had no gene match. The CDR3 region is CASSEWLAGNTGELFF. Written as DNA, the CDR3 is TGCGCCAGCAGTGAGTGGCTAGCGGGAAACACCGGGGAGCTGTTTTTT.